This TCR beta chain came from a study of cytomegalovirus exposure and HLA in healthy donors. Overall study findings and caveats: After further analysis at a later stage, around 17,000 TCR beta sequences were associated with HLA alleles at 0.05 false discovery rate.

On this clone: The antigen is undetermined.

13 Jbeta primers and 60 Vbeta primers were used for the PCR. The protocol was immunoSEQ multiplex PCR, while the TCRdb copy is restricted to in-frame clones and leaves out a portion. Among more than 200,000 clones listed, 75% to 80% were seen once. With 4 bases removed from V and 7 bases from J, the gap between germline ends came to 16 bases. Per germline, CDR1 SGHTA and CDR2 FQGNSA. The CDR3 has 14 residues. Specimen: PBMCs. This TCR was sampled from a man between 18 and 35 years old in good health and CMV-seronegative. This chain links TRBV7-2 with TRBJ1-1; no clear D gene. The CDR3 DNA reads TGTGCCAGCAGCTCCCTAGACGGTCGAGGTGAAGCTTTCTTT. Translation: CASSSLDGRGEAFF.